The present T cell receptor (beta chain) was sequenced within a study of cytomegalovirus exposure and HLA in healthy donors. At the level of the study: The same platform as the approximately 670 first-cohort repertoires was used for the 120 validation repertoires, a later analysis reported. Study results and limitations: The tendency of first-cohort TCR clusters to co-occur in the 120 or so validation repertoires was the finding of a later analysis. The study recorded around 160 TCR beta chains that were cytomegalovirus-associated.

The ends lost 1 base at V and 5 bases at J; junction bases unmatched: 8. The CDR3 length is 16 residues. Germline V gene data show CDR1 as SQVTM and CDR2 as ANQGSEA. On this clone itself: Antigen specificity is unknown.

Assay: immunoSEQ multiplex PCR; the TCRdb copy retains only in-frame clones and omits some. Seen here are roughly 250,000 clones, 85% to 90% observed once, and the top ten hold 2.6%. Material: PBMCs. V and J are TRBV29-1 and TRBJ1-5; TRBD1 matches at 10 bases. This clonotype was obtained from a man between 18 and 29 years old in good health and CMV-seronegative. CDR3 in DNA: TGCAGCGTTGAAGGCCCGGGAGGACAGGGGGATCAGCCCCAGCATTTT. It codes for CSVEGPGGQGDQPQHF.